These T cell receptor beta chains were read from a single sample in a study of shared clonotypes between healthy human individuals. The method was immunoSEQ multiplex PCR; TCRdb's version includes in-frame clones alone and lacks a portion of them. The sample contains millions of clones, over 90% of which appear only once. Source material: naive CD4+ T cells from PBMCs. Every receptor here comes from a man aged 18 to 30 in good health. Some clones in this sample may be carry-over from other donors' samples. The CDR3 runs from the conserved cysteine through the conserved F or W. The D gene is left open where the match is weak. Some rows have no size entry. The others give once, few or many, or a class for an expanded clone.

TRBJ2-3 | - | TRBV7-2 | - | CASSPQSGTTDTQYF | TGTGCCAGCAGCCCTCAATCGGGGACCACAGATACGCAGTATTTT
TRBJ1-2 | - | TRBV28 | - | CASSSAAGYTF | TGTGCCAGCAGTTCGGCAGCAGGCTACACCTTC
TRBJ1-2 | - | TRBV28 | - | CASSSLGNYGYTF | TGTGCCAGCAGTTCACTGGGGAACTATGGCTACACCTTC
TRBJ1-1 | - | TRBV7-2 | - | CASMGLVGTEAFF | TGTGCCAGCATGGGATTGGTGGGTACTGAAGCTTTCTTT
TRBJ2-7 | - | TRBV27 | TRBD1 | CASSEILTGGFYEQYF | TGTGCCAGCAGTGAAATCCTGACAGGGGGCTTCTACGAGCAGTACTTC
TRBJ2-7 | - | TRBV5-4 | TRBD2 | CASSGGAAGGLYEQYF | TGTGCCAGCAGCGGGGGGGCGGCGGGAGGACTCTACGAGCAGTACTTC
TRBJ2-7 | once | TRBV11-1 | - | CASSYTVGSSYEQYF | TGTGCCAGCAGTTACACTGTCGGGAGCTCGTACGAGCAGTACTTC
TRBJ2-7 | - | TRBV10-3 | TRBD1 | CAITGDRVSEQYF | TGTGCCATCACCGGGGACAGGGTAAGCGAGCAGTACTTC
TRBJ2-4 | - | TRBV21-1 | - | CASSKETERAKNIQYF | TGTGCCAGCAGCAAAGAGACAGAACGAGCCAAAAACATTCAGTACTTC
TRBJ2-1 | - | TRBV15 | TRBD2 | CATSRALAGYEQFF | TGTGCCACCAGCAGGGCACTAGCGGGTTATGAGCAGTTCTTC
TRBJ2-1 | - | TRBV7-2 | TRBD1 | CASSLEGSSDRGHNEQFF | TGTGCCAGCAGCTTAGAGGGTTCGTCGGACAGGGGCCACAATGAGCAGTTCTTC
TRBJ2-7 | - | TRBV29-1 | TRBD2 | CSVSISGRAPEQYF | TGCAGCGTTTCTATTAGCGGGAGGGCCCCCGAGCAGTACTTC
TRBJ1-6 | - | TRBV10-3 | - | CAIRPGPNDSPLHF | TGTGCCATCAGACCGGGACCGAACGATTCACCCCTCCACTTT
TRBJ2-3 | - | TRBV19 | - | CASRDRGVTDTQYF | TGTGCCAGTAGGGATAGGGGGGTCACAGATACGCAGTATTTT
TRBJ1-1 | once | TRBV10-3 | - | CAIGRGSTEAFF | TGTGCCATCGGAAGAGGGAGCACTGAAGCTTTCTTT
TRBJ1-5 | - | TRBV11-2 | - | CASSLVYGPLGLPQPQHF | TGTGCCAGCAGCTTAGTTTACGGCCCACTGGGGCTTCCTCAGCCCCAGCATTTT